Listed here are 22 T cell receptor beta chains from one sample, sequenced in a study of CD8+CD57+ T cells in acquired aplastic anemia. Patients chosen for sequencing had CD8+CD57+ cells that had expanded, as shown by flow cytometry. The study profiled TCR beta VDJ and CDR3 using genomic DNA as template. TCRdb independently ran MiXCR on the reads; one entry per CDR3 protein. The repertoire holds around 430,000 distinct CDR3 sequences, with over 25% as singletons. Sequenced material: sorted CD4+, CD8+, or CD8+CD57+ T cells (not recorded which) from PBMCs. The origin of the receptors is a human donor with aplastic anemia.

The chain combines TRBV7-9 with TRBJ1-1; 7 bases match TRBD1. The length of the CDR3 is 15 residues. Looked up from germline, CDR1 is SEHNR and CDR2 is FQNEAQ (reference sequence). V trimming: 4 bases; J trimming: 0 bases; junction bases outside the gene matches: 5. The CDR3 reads CASSSGQILNTEAFF. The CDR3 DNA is TGTGCCAGCAGCTCGGGACAGATCTTGAACACTGAAGCTTTCTTT. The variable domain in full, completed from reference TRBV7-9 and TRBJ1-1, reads DTGVSQNPRHKITKRGQNVTFRCDPISEHNRLYWYRQTLGQGPEFLTYFQNEAQLEKSRLLSDRFSAERPKGSFSTLEIQRTEQGDSAMYLCASSSGQILNTEAFFGQGTRLTVV.

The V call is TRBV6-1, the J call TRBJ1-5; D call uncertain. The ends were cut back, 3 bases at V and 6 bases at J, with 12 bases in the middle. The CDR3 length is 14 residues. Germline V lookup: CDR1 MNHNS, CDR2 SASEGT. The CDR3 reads CASSELGVGQPQHF. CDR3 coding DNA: TGTGCCAGCAGTGAGCTGGGCGTCGGTCAGCCCCAGCATTTT.

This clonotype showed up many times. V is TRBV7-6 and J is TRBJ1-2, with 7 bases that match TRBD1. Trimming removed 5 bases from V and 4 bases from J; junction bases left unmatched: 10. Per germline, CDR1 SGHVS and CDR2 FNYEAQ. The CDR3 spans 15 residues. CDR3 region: CASSPAVGGVYGYTF. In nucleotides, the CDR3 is TGTGCCAGCAGCCCCGCGGTAGGGGGCGTCTATGGCTACACCTTC.

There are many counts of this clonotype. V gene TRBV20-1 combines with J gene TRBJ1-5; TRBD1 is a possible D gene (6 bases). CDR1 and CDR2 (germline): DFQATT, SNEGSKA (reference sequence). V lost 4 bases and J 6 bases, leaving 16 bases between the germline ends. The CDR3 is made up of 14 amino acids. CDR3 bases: TGCAGTGCTACGGGGGGCAGGGCAGGTCAGCCCCAGCATTTT. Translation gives CSATGGRAGQPQHF.

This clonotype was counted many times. The CDR3 nucleotides read TGCGCCAGCAGCCGGTCAAAGATCCACGAGCAGTACTTC. Translated, it gives CASSRSKIHEQYF. This chain joins TRBV4-3 and TRBJ2-7; D not resolved. CDR3 length equals 13 residues. V lost 4 bases and J lost 5, with 12 bases in between. Germline CDR1 reads LGHNA; CDR2 reads YSLEER.

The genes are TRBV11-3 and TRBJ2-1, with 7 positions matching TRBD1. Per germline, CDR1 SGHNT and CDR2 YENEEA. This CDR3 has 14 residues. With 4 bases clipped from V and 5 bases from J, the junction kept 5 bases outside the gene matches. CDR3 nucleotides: TGTGCCAGCAGCTACCGGACAGGTAACAATGAGCAGTTCTTC. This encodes CASSYRTGNNEQFF.

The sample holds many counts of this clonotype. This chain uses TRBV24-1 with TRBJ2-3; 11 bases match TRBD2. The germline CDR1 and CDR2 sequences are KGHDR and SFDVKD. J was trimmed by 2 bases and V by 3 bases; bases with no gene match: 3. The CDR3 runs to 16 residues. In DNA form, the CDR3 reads TGTGCCACCAGTGATCGACTAGCGGGGCTCACAGATACGCAGTATTTT. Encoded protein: CATSDRLAGLTDTQYF.

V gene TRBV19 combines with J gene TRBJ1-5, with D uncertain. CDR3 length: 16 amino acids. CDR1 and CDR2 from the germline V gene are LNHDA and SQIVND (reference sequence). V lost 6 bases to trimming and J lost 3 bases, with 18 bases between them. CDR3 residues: CASSPRSGSANQPQHF. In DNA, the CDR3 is TGTGCCAGTAGCCCTCGATCAGGTTCCGCCAATCAGCCCCAGCATTTT.

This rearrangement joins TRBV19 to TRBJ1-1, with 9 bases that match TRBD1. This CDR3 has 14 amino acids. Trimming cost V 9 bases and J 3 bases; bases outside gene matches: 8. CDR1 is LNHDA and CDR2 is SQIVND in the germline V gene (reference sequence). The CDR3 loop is CASRAGQGHTEAFF. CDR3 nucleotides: TGTGCCAGCCGAGCGGGACAGGGTCACACTGAAGCTTTCTTT. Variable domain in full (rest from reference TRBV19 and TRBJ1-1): DGGITQSPKYLFRKEGQNVTLSCEQNLNHDAMYWYRQDPGQGLRLIYYSQIVNDFQKGDIAEGYSVSREKKESFPLTVTSAQKNPTAFYLCASRAGQGHTEAFFGQGTRLTVV.

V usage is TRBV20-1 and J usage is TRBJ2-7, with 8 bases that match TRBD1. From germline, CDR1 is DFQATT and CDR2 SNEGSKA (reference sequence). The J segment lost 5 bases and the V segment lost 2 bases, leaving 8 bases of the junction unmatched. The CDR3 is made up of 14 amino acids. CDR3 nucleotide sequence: TGCAGTGCTAGACAATGGGACAGGTCGAACGAGCAGTACTTC. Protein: CSARQWDRSNEQYF.

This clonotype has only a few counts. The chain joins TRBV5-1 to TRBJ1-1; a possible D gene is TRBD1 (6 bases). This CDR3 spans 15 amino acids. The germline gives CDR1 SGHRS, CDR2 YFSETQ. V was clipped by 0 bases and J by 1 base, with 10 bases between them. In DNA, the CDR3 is TGCGCCAGCAGCTTGGGGGGGGCGCGGAACACTGAAGCTTTCTTT. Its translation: CASSLGGARNTEAFF.

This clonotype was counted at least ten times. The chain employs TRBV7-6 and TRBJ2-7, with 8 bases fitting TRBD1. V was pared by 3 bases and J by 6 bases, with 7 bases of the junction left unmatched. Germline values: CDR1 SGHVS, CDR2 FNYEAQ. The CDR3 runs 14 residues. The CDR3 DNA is TGTGCCAGCAGCTTCGACAGGGGACCGGGCGAGCAGTACTTC. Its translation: CASSFDRGPGEQYF.

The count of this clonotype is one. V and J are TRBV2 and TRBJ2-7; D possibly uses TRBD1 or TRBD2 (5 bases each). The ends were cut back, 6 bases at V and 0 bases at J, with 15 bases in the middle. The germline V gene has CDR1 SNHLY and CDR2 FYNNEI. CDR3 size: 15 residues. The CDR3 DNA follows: TGTGCCAGCAGAGAGGGACGGATGAGCTCCTACGAGCAGTACTTC. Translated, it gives CASREGRMSSYEQYF.

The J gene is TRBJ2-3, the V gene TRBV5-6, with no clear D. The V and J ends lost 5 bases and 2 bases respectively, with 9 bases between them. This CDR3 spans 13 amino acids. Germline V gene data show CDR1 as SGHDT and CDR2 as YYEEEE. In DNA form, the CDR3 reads TGTGCCAGCAGTCTGGACCACACAGATACGCAGTATTTT. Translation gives CASSLDHTDTQYF.

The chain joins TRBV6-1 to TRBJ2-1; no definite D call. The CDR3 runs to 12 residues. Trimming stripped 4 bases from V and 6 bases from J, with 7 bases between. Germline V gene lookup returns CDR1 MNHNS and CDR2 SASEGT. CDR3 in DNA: TGTGCCAGCAGTGGGGCAGGCAATGAGCAGTTCTTC. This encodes CASSGAGNEQFF.

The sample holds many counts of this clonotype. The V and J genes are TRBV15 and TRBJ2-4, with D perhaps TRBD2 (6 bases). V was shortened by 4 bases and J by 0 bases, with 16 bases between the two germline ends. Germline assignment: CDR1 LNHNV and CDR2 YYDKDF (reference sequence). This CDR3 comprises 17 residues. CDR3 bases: TGTGCCACCAGCACCGCGGACTACGCTCTAGCCAAAAACATTCAGTACTTC. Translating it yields CATSTADYALAKNIQYF.

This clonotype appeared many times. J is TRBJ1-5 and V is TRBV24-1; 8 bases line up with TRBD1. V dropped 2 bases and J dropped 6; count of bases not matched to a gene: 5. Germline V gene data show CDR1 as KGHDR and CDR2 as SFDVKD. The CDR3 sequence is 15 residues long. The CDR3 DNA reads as TGTGCCACCAGTGATTCCCGGACAGGGTTTCAGCCCCAGCATTTT. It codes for CATSDSRTGFQPQHF.

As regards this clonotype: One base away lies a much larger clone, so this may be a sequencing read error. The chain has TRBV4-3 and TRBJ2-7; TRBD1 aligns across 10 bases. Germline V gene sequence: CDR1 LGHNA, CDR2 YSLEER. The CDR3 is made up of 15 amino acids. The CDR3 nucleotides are TGCGCCCGCAGCCAAGATCGGGACAGGGGATACGAGCAGTACTTC. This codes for CARSQDRDRGYEQYF.

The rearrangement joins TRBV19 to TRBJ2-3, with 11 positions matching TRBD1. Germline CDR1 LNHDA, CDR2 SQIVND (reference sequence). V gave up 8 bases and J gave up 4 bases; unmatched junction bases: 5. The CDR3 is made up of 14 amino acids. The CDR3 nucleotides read TGTGCCAGTGGTAAGGGACAGGGGGCAGATACGCAGTATTTT. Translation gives CASGKGQGADTQYF.

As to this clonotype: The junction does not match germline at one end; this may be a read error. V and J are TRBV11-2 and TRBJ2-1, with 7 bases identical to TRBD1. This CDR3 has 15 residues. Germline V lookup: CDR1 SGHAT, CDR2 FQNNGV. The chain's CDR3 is CASSFVRDRHNEQLF. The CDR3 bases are TGTGCCAGCAGCTTCGTGAGGGACAGACACAATGAGCAGCTCTTC. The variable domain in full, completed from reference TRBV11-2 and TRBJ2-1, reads EAGVAQSPRYKIIEKRQSVAFWCNPISGHATLYWYQQILGQGPKLLIQFQNNGVVDDSQLPKDRFSAERLKGVDSTLKIQPAKLEDSAVYLCASSFVRDRHNEQLFGPGTRLTVL.

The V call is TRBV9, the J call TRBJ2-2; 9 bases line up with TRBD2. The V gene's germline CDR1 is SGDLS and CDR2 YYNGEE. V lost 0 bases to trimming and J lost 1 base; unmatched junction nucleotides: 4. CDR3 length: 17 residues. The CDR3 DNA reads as TGTGCCAGCAGCGTAGTAGCGGGGGCTGGGAACACCGGGGAGCTGTTTTTT. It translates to CASSVVAGAGNTGELFF.

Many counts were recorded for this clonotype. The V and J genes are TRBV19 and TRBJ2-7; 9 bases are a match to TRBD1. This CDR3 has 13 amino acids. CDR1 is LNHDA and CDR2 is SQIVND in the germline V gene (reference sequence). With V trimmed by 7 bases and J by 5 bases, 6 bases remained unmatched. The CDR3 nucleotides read TGTGCCAGTACCCCGGACAGGGGCGACGAGCAGTACTTC. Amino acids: CASTPDRGDEQYF.